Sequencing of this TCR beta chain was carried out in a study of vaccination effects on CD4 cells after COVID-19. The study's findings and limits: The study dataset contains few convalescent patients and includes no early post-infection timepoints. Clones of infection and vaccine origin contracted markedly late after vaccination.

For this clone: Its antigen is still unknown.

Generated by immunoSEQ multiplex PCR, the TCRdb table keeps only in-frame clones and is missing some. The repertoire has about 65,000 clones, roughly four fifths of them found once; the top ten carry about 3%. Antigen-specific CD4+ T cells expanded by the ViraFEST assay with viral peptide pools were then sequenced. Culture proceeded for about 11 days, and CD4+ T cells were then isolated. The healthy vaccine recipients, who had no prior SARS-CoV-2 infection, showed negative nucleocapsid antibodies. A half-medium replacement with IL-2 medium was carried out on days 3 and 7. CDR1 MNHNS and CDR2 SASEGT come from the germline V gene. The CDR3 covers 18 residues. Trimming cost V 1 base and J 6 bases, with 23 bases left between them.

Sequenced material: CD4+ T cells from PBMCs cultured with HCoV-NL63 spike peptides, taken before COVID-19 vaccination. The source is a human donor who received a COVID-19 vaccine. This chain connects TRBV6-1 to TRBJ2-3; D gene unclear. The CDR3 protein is CASSEGVEARWEMDTQYF. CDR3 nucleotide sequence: TGTGCCAGCAGTGAAGGGGTTGAGGCTCGATGGGAAATGGATACGCAGTATTTT.